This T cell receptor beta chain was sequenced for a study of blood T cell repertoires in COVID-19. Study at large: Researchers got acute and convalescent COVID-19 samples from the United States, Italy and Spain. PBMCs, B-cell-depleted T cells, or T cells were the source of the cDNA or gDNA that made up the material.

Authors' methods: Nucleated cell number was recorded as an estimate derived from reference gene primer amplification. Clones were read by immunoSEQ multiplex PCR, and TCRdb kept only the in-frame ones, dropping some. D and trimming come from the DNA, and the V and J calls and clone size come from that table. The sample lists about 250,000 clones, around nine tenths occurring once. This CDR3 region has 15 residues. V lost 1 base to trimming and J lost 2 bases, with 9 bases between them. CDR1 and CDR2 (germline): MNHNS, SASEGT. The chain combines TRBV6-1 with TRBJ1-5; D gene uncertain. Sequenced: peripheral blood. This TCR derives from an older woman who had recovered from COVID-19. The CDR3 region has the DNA TGTGCCAGCAGTGAAGTACCCCAGGGCAATCAGCCCCAGCATTTT. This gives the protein CASSEVPQGNQPQHF.